The 27 T cell receptor beta chains below come from one sample, sequenced in a study of breast tumors, draining lymph nodes, adjacent tissues. One entry per CDR3 protein, called by TCRdb with MiXCR from the multiplex PCR reads. In the table there are 70,000 or so distinct CDR3 sequences, 40% to 45% of which are singletons. Source material: breast tumor tissue. The receptors shown here come from a female donor with breast cancer. Some clones in this sample may be carry-over from other donors' samples.

This clonotype was found many times. The V gene is TRBV7-8, the J gene TRBJ1-5; 8 bases align to TRBD1. The germline V gene has CDR1 SGHVS and CDR2 FQNEAQ. The CDR3 has 15 residues. V dropped 5 bases and J dropped 3; count of bases not matched to a gene: 6. CDR3 sequence (DNA): TGTGCCAGCAGCAACAGACAGGGGTACAATCAGCCCCAGCATTTT. It encodes CASSNRQGYNQPQHF.

This clonotype was recorded at least ten times. This chain links TRBV12-3 or TRBV12-4 with TRBJ1-3; D is unresolved. The CDR3 totals 14 residues. The V gene lost 3 bases and the J gene lost 2 bases, with 8 bases spanning the gap. CDR3 DNA: TGTGCCAGCAGTTTTTGGGGAGCTGGAAACACCATATATTTT. Amino acid sequence: CASSFWGAGNTIYF.

In this sample, this clonotype is medium-sized. This sequence joins TRBV20-1 and TRBJ2-7; D not certain. Germline V CDR1 and CDR2: DFQATT, SNEGSKA (reference sequence). The CDR3 has 13 amino acids. The V end lost 6 bases, the J end lost 6 bases, and 18 bases lay between the germline ends. The CDR3 spells CSAATLTPGEQYF. CDR3 sequence (DNA): TGCAGTGCCGCGACTTTGACCCCAGGCGAGCAGTACTTC.

This clonotype was counted ten times or more. The chain uses TRBV3-1 and TRBJ2-3; TRBD2 agrees at 13 bases. CDR1 is LGHDT, CDR2 YNNKEL, per germline (reference sequence). CDR3 length: 16 residues. Losses at the gene ends were 4 bases for V and 4 bases for J; bases not matched to a gene: 5. The CDR3 loop reads CASSLQLAGGSDTQYF. CDR3 DNA sequence: TGTGCCAGCAGCCTTCAACTAGCGGGAGGGTCAGATACGCAGTATTTT.

A note on this clonotype: A much larger clonotype is one base distant, so this may be a read error. The chain carries TRBV20-1 and TRBJ1-5; D may be TRBD1 (5 bases). V was shortened by 3 bases and J by 6 bases, with 18 bases between the two germline ends. Germline values: CDR1 DFQATT, CDR2 SNEGSKA (reference sequence). This CDR3 has 15 residues. In DNA form, the CDR3 reads TGCAGTGCTAGCTCCGTGAGGGGTGTAGCTCAGCCCCAGCATTTT. This encodes CSASSVRGVAQPQHF.

As DNA, the CDR3 is TGTGCTTACACCGGGACAGGGAACTACGAGCAGTACTTC. Protein sequence: CAYTGTGNYEQYF. J is TRBJ2-7 and V is TRBV6-6; 9 positions agree with TRBD1. This CDR3 is 13 amino acids long. Germline-derived CDR1 and CDR2 are MNHNY and SVGAGI (reference sequence).

Many counts were recorded for this clonotype. The CDR3 DNA follows: TGCAGTGCAACCTCCCGAGGAGCAGGGGGCCCGGAGACCCAGTACTTC. Its translation is CSATSRGAGGPETQYF. The rearrangement joins TRBV20-1 to TRBJ2-5; TRBD1 agrees at 8 bases. J lost 5 bases, V lost 6 bases, and 17 bases had no gene match. The CDR3 is made up of 16 amino acids. The germline CDR1 and CDR2 sequences are DFQATT and SNEGSKA (reference sequence).

This clonotype has at least ten counts. CDR3 DNA: TGTGCCAGTAGTATAGCAGGCACAACCCACCATCAGCCCCAGCATTTT. Protein product: CASSIAGTTHHQPQHF. The chain links TRBV19 to TRBJ1-5, with D unresolved. Trimming shortened V by 1 base and J by 5 bases, and 15 bases separated the two germline ends. CDR1 LNHDA and CDR2 SQIVND come from the germline V gene (reference sequence). This CDR3 has 16 residues.

The chain joins TRBV12-3 or TRBV12-4 to TRBJ2-6; TRBD1 aligns across 8 bases. Losses at the gene ends were 8 bases for V and 3 bases for J; bases not matched to a gene: 9. The CDR3 consists of 16 residues. CDR3 DNA: TGTGCCAGCTCTGCGACAGGGGTGTTTGGGGCCAACGTCCTGACTTTC. Translating it yields CASSATGVFGANVLTF.

This clonotype was counted at least ten times. A much more abundant neighbour one base away suggests this may be a read error. The CDR3 DNA reads TGTGCCAGCAGTCACTCAGGGTCAGGGACAGATACGCAGTATTTT. Protein: CASSHSGSGTDTQYF. J is TRBJ2-3 and V is TRBV6-5, with a weak D call TRBD1 (5 bases). This CDR3 is 15 amino acids long. Germline-derived CDR1 and CDR2 are MNHEY and SVGAGI.

This clonotype showed up many times. The CDR3 coding sequence is TGTGCCAGCAGCTTCCTAGGGGTGATTGACCAAGAGACCCAGTACTTC. Protein product: CASSFLGVIDQETQYF. The chain joins TRBV5-6 to TRBJ2-5; D possibly corresponds to TRBD1 (5 bases). This CDR3 region has 16 residues. The V gene's germline CDR1 is SGHDT and CDR2 YYEEEE. Trimming cost V 2 bases and J 0 bases, with 14 bases left between them.

This clonotype was counted only a few times. This could be a read error, since a much larger clone is one nucleotide away. DNA of the CDR3: TGTGCCAGCATCCAAAAGGGGCGGGTTCACGAGCAGTACTTC. Translating it yields CASIQKGRVHEQYF. The chain links TRBV6-1 to TRBJ2-7; possibly TRBD1 or TRBD2 for D (5 bases each). Germline V gene sequence: CDR1 MNHNS, CDR2 SASEGT. Trimming removed 7 bases from V and 5 bases from J, with 18 bases in between. The CDR3 sequence is 14 residues long.

On this clonotype itself: The junction and the germline gene differ at one end; a read error may be behind it. The CDR3 nucleotides are TGTGCCAGCAGCTTAGGGACAGCTCAAAGCTCTGGAAACACCATATATTTT. Protein sequence: CASSLGTAQSSGNTIYF. The rearrangement links TRBV12-3 or TRBV12-4 to TRBJ1-3; 7 bases match TRBD1. This CDR3 has 17 amino acids.

This clonotype was observed at least ten times. The conserved phenylalanine or tryptophan normally closing the CDR3 is absent here, so this likely arose from a read error. This chain uses TRBV7-2 with TRBJ2-7; D gene uncertain. CDR1 and CDR2 (germline): SGHTA, FQGNSA. The CDR3 is 12 amino acids. The V end lost 1 base, the J end lost 7 bases, and 8 bases lay between the germline ends. As DNA, the CDR3 is TGTGCCAGCAGCTTAGGGTCGCGTGAGCAGTACCTC. It encodes CASSLGSREQYL.

The genes are TRBV2 and TRBJ2-2, with 9 bases lining up with TRBD2. This CDR3 is built from 15 residues. In germline, CDR1 is SNHLY, CDR2 FYNNEI. The trim removed 9 bases at V and 9 bases at J, leaving 14 bases unmatched. For the CDR3, the DNA is TGTGCCAGGCAGGTGGCGGGGGGGCCAAACCGGGAGCTGTTTTTT. Translating gives CARQVAGGPNRELFF.

The chain couples TRBV20-1 to TRBJ2-3; maybe TRBD2 (5 bases). V lost 3 bases to trimming and J lost 2 bases, with 18 bases between them. Looked up from germline, CDR1 is DFQATT and CDR2 is SNEGSKA (reference sequence). The CDR3 has 16 residues. CDR3 sequence (DNA): TGCAGTGCTAGCGGGATTCCGATGAGGGACACAGATACGCAGTATTTT. This gives the protein CSASGIPMRDTDTQYF.

V and J are TRBV10-3 and TRBJ2-2, with D possibly TRBD2 on 6 matching bases. V was trimmed by 2 bases and J by 1 base, leaving 8 bases between them. The CDR3 sequence is 15 residues long. Germline CDR1 reads ENHRY; CDR2 reads SYGVKD. The CDR3 region is CAISEGGLNTGELFF. DNA of the CDR3: TGTGCCATCAGTGAGGGGGGACTGAACACCGGGGAGCTGTTTTTT.

This clonotype was counted ten times or more. The chain joins TRBV18 to TRBJ2-3; 12 bases map to TRBD2. Germline CDR1 reads KGHSH; CDR2 reads LQKENI. The V segment lost 0 bases and the J segment 3 bases; nucleotides outside the gene matches: 4. This CDR3 is built from 17 residues. The CDR3 reads CASSPPSLAGGTDTQYF. The CDR3 DNA reads TGTGCCAGCTCACCACCAAGTCTAGCGGGAGGGACAGATACGCAGTATTTT. The variable domain in full, completed from reference TRBV18 and TRBJ2-3, reads NAGVMQNPRHLVRRRGQEARLRCSPMKGHSHVYWYRQLPEEGLKFMVYLQKENIIDESGMPKERFSAEFPKEGPSILRIQQVVRGDSAAYFCASSPPSLAGGTDTQYFGPGTRLTVL.

This chain connects TRBV9 to TRBJ2-3, with 8 bases aligning to TRBD2. The length of the CDR3 is 16 residues. Germline loops: CDR1 SGDLS, CDR2 YYNGEE. Trimming cost V 2 bases and J 0 bases; bases outside gene matches: 5. The CDR3 spells CASSVSSGTSTDTQYF. The CDR3 nucleotides read TGTGCCAGCAGCGTTAGTAGCGGGACTAGCACAGATACGCAGTATTTT. Supplemented by reference TRBV9 and TRBJ2-3, the full variable domain reads DSGVTQTPKHLITATGQRVTLRCSPRSGDLSVYWYQQSLDQGLQFLIQYYNGEERAKGNILERFSAQQFPDLHSELNLSSLELGDSALYFCASSVSSGTSTDTQYFGPGTRLTVL.

Notes on this clonotype: A much larger clone differs by one base, so this may be a read error. V and J are TRBV7-2 and TRBJ1-2; D call uncertain. In germline, CDR1 is SGHTA, CDR2 FQGNSA. The CDR3 consists of 14 residues. CDR3 amino acids: CASSLFGPSNGHTF. CDR3 nucleotides: TGTGCCAGCAGCTTATTTGGCCCGAGCAATGGCCACACCTTC.

This clonotype was seen at least ten times. The rearrangement joins TRBV6-1 to TRBJ1-5, with TRBD1 matching 7 bases. Looked up from germline, CDR1 is MNHNS and CDR2 is SASEGT. The CDR3 sequence is 16 residues long. V gave up 2 bases and J gave up 5 bases; unmatched junction bases: 9. CDR3 coding DNA: TGTGCCAGCAGTGAATCCAATACAGGGGTGCATCAGCCCCAGCATTTT. As protein: CASSESNTGVHQPQHF.

This clonotype has a count of ten or more. The chain combines TRBV14 with TRBJ2-2; D might be TRBD2 (7 bases). V lost 4 bases and J 3 bases, leaving 27 bases between the germline ends. Looked up from germline, CDR1 is SGHDN and CDR2 is FVKESK. This CDR3 has 20 residues. CDR3 protein: CASSLGGVGEGYKDTGELFF. CDR3 sequence (DNA): TGTGCCAGCAGCCTAGGGGGTGTGGGGGAGGGTTATAAGGACACCGGGGAGCTGTTTTTT.

This clonotype came up a few times. V usage is TRBV6-1 and J usage is TRBJ1-5, with D unclear. Trimming left V 5 bases short and J 0 bases short, with 11 bases between. CDR1 and CDR2 (germline): MNHNS, SASEGT. The CDR3 loop spans 15 amino acids. The CDR3 loop is CASSQVRDSNQPQHF. CDR3 nucleotides: TGTGCCAGCAGTCAAGTCCGGGATAGCAATCAGCCCCAGCATTTT.

Within the sample, this clonotype is medium-sized. This sequence joins TRBV7-2 and TRBJ2-3; D gene uncertain. The CDR3 length is 12 residues. Trimming took off 4 bases at V and 9 bases at J, with 11 bases between the two ends. Germline CDR1 SGHTA, CDR2 FQGNSA. This CDR3 reads CASSSNSPTQYF. The CDR3 region has the DNA TGTGCCAGCAGCTCCAACTCGCCCACGCAGTATTTT.

This clonotype has at least ten counts. The V call is TRBV3-1, the J call TRBJ1-2; D possibly corresponds to TRBD1 (5 bases). Germline values: CDR1 LGHDT, CDR2 YNNKEL (reference sequence). Deletions cut 1 base from V and 0 bases from J, with 9 bases between. The CDR3 totals 15 residues. The CDR3 DNA reads as TGTGCCAGCAGCCAAGTGGGGGAAACTAACTATGGCTACACCTTC. Its protein is CASSQVGETNYGYTF.

The CDR3, as DNA: TGCAGCGTTGAAGGGACAGAAACCTTCTACGAGCAGTACTTC. It yields the protein CSVEGTETFYEQYF. The chain carries TRBV29-1 and TRBJ2-7; maybe TRBD1 (6 bases). This CDR3 contains 14 residues. From germline, CDR1 is SQVTM and CDR2 ANQGSEA. V gave up 1 base and J gave up 3 bases, with 13 bases separating them.

In this sample, this clonotype turned up many times. J is TRBJ2-1 and V is TRBV19, with a tentative D call TRBD2 (6 bases). This CDR3 has 17 residues. V dropped 6 bases and J dropped 0 bases, with 18 bases sitting between them. CDR1 is LNHDA, CDR2 SQIVND, per germline (reference sequence). The CDR3 bases are TGTGCCAGTAGGGGGGACTCATATACTTACTCCTACAATGAGCAGTTCTTC. Protein product: CASRGDSYTYSYNEQFF.